Following are 8 T cell receptor beta chains from one sample sequenced in a study of beta chain features in type 1 diabetes. Every bit of the isolated RNA underwent reverse transcription, so sequencing read expressed TCRB transcripts. The table came from immunoSEQ multiplex PCR; TCRdb's copy has only in-frame clones and leaves some out. The table records 900,000 or so clones, roughly 17% of them present only once. Specimen: naive CD4+ T cells from blood. The receptors originated from a woman under 30 in good health.

This clone came up a few times. This chain connects TRBV6-6 to TRBJ1-4; D gene ambiguous. This CDR3 contains 14 residues. In germline, CDR1 is MNHNY, CDR2 SVGAGI (reference sequence). The ends were cut back, 5 bases at V and 14 bases at J, with 21 bases in the middle. The CDR3 DNA reads as TGTGCCAGCAGTAACCCCGGCAGGCAGGAGTTTCTGTTTTTT. Translating gives CASSNPGRQEFLFF.

This chain links TRBV2 with TRBJ1-5, with D perhaps TRBD1 (5 bases). The germline V gene has CDR1 SNHLY and CDR2 FYNNEI. This CDR3 is 12 amino acids long. With 11 bases removed from V and 3 bases from J, the gap between germline ends came to 11 bases. CDR3 region: CAGGTVNQPQHF. CDR3 nucleotides: TGTGCCGGAGGGACGGTCAATCAGCCCCAGCATTTT.

This clone was observed a few times. The rearrangement links TRBV28 to TRBJ1-5; D is uncertain. CDR1 MDHEN and CDR2 SYDVKM come from the germline V gene. Trimming took off 2 bases at V and 4 bases at J, with 12 bases between the two ends. The CDR3 length is 15 residues. CDR3 coding DNA: TGTGCCAGCAGTTTAAGCCGGCGCAAGAATCAGCCCCAGCATTTT. Its translation: CASSLSRRKNQPQHF.

CDR3 region: CASSYPLGSYNEQFF. The CDR3 nucleotides read TGTGCCAGCAGTTACCCTTTGGGCTCCTACAATGAGCAGTTCTTC. This chain connects TRBV6-5 to TRBJ2-1; D is undetermined. Germline V gives CDR1 MNHEY, CDR2 SVGAGI. Trimming pared 2 bases from V and 0 bases from J, leaving 8 bases between. This CDR3 is built from 15 residues.

A few counts support this clone. The chain joins TRBV19 to TRBJ1-3; no clear D. The CDR3 has 14 residues. Deletions cut 3 bases from V and 4 bases from J, with 10 bases between. Germline lookup yields CDR1 LNHDA and CDR2 SQIVND (reference sequence). CDR3 amino acids: CASSIREVGNTIYF. The CDR3 DNA follows: TGTGCCAGTAGTATCCGGGAAGTGGGAAACACCATATATTTT. Variable domain in full (rest from reference TRBV19 and TRBJ1-3): DGGITQSPKYLFRKEGQNVTLSCEQNLNHDAMYWYRQDPGQGLRLIYYSQIVNDFQKGDIAEGYSVSREKKESFPLTVTSAQKNPTAFYLCASSIREVGNTIYFGEGSWLTVV.

The rearrangement uses TRBV9 and TRBJ2-1, with TRBD2 matching 7 bases. CDR1 is SGDLS, CDR2 YYNGEE, per germline. Trimming took 0 bases from V and 4 from J; bases not matched to a gene: 7. This CDR3 region has 16 residues. Here the CDR3 reads CASSVAGTTPYNEQFF. The CDR3 DNA is TGTGCCAGCAGCGTAGCAGGGACTACGCCATACAATGAGCAGTTCTTC. Variable domain in full (rest from reference TRBV9 and TRBJ2-1): DSGVTQTPKHLITATGQRVTLRCSPRSGDLSVYWYQQSLDQGLQFLIQYYNGEERAKGNILERFSAQQFPDLHSELNLSSLELGDSALYFCASSVAGTTPYNEQFFGPGTRLTVL.

The chain joins TRBV5-1 to TRBJ2-1; the match to TRBD1 covers 9 bases. Per germline, CDR1 SGHRS and CDR2 YFSETQ. The CDR3 totals 15 residues. V shed 1 base and J 14 bases; nucleotides not matched to a gene: 13. CDR3 in amino acids: CASSLTGQGQANEFF. CDR3 nucleotides: TGCGCCAGCAGCTTGACCGGACAGGGGCAGGCCAACGAGTTCTTC.

A few counts support this clone. The V gene is TRBV7-9, the J gene TRBJ2-1, with D uncertain. This CDR3 is 14 amino acids long. V lost 2 bases and J 4 bases, leaving 9 bases between the germline ends. Looked up from germline, CDR1 is SEHNR and CDR2 is FQNEAQ (reference sequence). CDR3 nucleotides: TGTGCCAGCAGCTTATACGGCCTTTACAATGAGCAGTTCTTC. Amino acids: CASSLYGLYNEQFF. Full variable domain (outside the CDR3, taken from reference TRBV7-9 and TRBJ2-1): DTGVSQNPRHKITKRGQNVTFRCDPISEHNRLYWYRQTLGQGPEFLTYFQNEAQLEKSRLLSDRFSAERPKGSFSTLEIQRTEQGDSAMYLCASSLYGLYNEQFFGPGTRLTVL.